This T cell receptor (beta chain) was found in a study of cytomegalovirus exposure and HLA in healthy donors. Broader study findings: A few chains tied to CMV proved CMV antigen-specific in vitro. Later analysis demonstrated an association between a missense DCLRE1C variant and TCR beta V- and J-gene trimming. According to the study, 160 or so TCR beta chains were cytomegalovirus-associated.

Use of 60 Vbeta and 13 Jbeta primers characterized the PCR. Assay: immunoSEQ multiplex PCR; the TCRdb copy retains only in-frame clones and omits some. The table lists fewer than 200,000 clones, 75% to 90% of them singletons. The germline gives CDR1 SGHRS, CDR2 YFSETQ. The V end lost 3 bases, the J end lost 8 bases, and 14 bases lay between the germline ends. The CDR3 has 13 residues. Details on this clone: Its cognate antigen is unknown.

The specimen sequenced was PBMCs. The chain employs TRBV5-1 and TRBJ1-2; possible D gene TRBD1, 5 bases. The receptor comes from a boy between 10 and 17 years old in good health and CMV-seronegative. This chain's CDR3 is CASSSETAQGYTF. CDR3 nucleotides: TGCGCCAGCAGCTCCGAGACAGCTCAGGGCTACACCTTC.